This T cell receptor (beta chain) was found in a study of shared clonotypes between healthy human individuals. Regarding the study as a whole: A limitation of the genetic and exposure-history diversity represented arose from few donors. With a handful of donors compared, roughly 5% of naive CD4 clonotypes were shared.

CD45RO+ cells and CCR7-negative CD45RA+ TemRA cells were combined as CD8 memory. CDR1 and CDR2 from the germline V gene are SGHVS and FNYEAQ. V lost 3 bases and J lost 2; bases outside the gene matches: 3. The CDR3 is 14 amino acids. The count of this clone is one. Its target is unknown. The assay used deep level. Libraries were prepared by immunoSEQ multiplex PCR; TCRdb keeps only in-frame clonotypes and omits some of them. The repertoire has around 690,000 clones, less than 95% of them found once; the top ten carry more than 30%. Sequencing input: memory CD8+ T cells from PBMCs. The subset was: CD45RO+ cells pooled with CCR7-negative TemRA cells. This chain uses TRBV7-6 with TRBJ2-7, with 8 positions matching TRBD1. The sequence was collected from a man aged 18 to 30 in good health. Some clones in this sample may be carry-over from other donors' samples. For the CDR3, the DNA is TGTGCCAGCAGCTTCGACAGGGGCCCCTACGAGCAGTACTTC. It specifies CASSFDRGPYEQYF.